This TCR beta chain was identified in a study of identical twins' blood T cells. TCRdb re-analysed the 5' RACE reads in MiXCR, keeping a single row per CDR3 protein. The table lists about 370,000 distinct CDR3 sequences, roughly 31% of them singletons, with 6.1% in the top ten. This clonotype was seen a few times. CDR1 and CDR2 (germline): SGHTA, FQGNSA. V gave up 10 bases and J gave up 3 bases; unmatched junction bases: 7. This CDR3 contains 13 residues. Sequences were obtained from PBMCs. The origin of this receptor is a woman aged 18 to 55 in good health. This sequence joins TRBV7-2 and TRBJ1-2; 8 positions agree with TRBD1. CDR3 in amino acids: CAIRGPRDYGYTF. As DNA, the CDR3 is TGTGCCATCAGGGGGCCCAGAGACTATGGCTACACCTTC.